The clone carrying this TCR beta chain appeared once. Its antigen is as yet unknown. This sample stems from a study of post-analysis software for immune sequencing data. Notes on the study in general: Roughly 5 TRBV segments, TRBV5-6, TRBV5-1 and TRBV20-1 among them, were found more frequent in patients than controls.

Prepared libraries of TCR beta cDNA carried unique molecular identifiers. TCRdb redid the calling of the PCR reads with MiXCR, one entry per CDR3 protein. The table shows approximately 660,000 distinct CDR3 sequences, with 59% occurring only once. Trimming left V 4 bases short and J 1 base short, with 17 bases between. This CDR3 is 16 amino acids long. Germline-derived CDR1 and CDR2 are SGHRS and YFSETQ. The sample was blood. The J gene is TRBJ1-2, the V gene TRBV5-1, with D hard to call. The receptor comes from a girl aged 2 to 9 with multiple sclerosis. CDR3 loop: CASSPTATGVNYGYTF. Written as DNA, the CDR3 is TGCGCCAGCAGCCCAACGGCGACGGGTGTTAACTATGGCTACACCTTC.